The entry that follows covers one T cell receptor beta chain sequence. The antigen remains undetermined. The data originate from a study of cytotoxic CD8 clonotypes in ibrutinib-treated CLL. Points from the study as a whole: In sustained-remission versus progressing patients, sampling times differed. Clonality was higher at baseline than in age-matched healthy donors and tracked circulating CD8+ T-cell counts.

The V and J ends lost 10 bases and 3 bases respectively, with 15 bases between them. CDR1 and CDR2 (germline): LNHDA, SQIVND (reference sequence). The CDR3 length is 13 residues. Sequencing was performed with immunoSEQ multiplex PCR; in TCRdb, only in-frame clones are kept and a portion is missing. The sample comprises roughly 150,000 clones, approximately 77% of which are singletons, and around 2.1% rests with the top ten. The chain has TRBV19 and TRBJ1-1; D might be TRBD1 (6 bases). This clonotype was obtained from a human donor with chronic lymphocytic leukemia. This sample comprised PBMCs, obtained after 12 months of ibrutinib treatment. The CDR3 DNA reads as TGTGCCACCACACAGGGAGGTTACACTGAAGCTTTCTTT. It codes for CATTQGGYTEAFF.